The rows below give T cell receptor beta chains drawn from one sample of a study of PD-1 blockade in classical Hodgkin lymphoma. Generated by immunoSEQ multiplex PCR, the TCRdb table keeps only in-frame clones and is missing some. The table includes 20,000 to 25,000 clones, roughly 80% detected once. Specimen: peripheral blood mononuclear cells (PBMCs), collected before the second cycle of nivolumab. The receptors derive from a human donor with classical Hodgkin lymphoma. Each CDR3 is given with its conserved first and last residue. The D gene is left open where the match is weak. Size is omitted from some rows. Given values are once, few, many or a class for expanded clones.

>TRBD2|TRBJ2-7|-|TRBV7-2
TGTGCCAGCAGCTACGGACTAGTGGTCTACGAGCAGTACTTC
CASSYGLVVYEQYF
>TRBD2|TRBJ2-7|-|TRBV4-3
TGCGCCAGCAGCCATCTAGCGGGAGGAGTGTACGAGCAGTACTTC
CASSHLAGGVYEQYF
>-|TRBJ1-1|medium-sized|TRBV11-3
TGTGCCAGCAGCTTAGATCTGACAGGGAACACTGAAGCTTTCTTT
CASSLDLTGNTEAFF
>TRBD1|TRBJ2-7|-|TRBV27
TGTGCCAGCAGTTTTTACAACACAGGGGTAGGCTACGAGCAGTACTTC
CASSFYNTGVGYEQYF
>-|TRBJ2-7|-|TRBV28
TGTGCCAGCATCCAGGTCCTCGGCTACGAGCAGTACTTC
CASIQVLGYEQYF
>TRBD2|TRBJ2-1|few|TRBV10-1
TGCGCCAGCCTTACTAGCGGGAGAAGAAATGAGCAGTTCTTC
CASLTSGRRNEQFF
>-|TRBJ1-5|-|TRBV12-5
TGTGCTAGTGGTTTGGCGCCAGTAGGCAATCAGCCCCAGCATTTT
CASGLAPVGNQPQHF
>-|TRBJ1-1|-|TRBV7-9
TGTGCCAGCAGCTTAGGGGGAATGAACACTGAAGCTTTCTTT
CASSLGGMNTEAFF
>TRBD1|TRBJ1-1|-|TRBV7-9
TGTGCCAGCAGCCGAAGACAGGGGGCAAGTGAAGCTTTCTTT
CASSRRQGASEAFF
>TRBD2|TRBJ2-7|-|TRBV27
TGTGCCAGCCGAAGGGGCGGACTAGGACTCACCTACGAGCAGTACTTC
CASRRGGLGLTYEQYF
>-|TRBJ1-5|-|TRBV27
TGTGCCAGCAGTTTGTTTGGGGTTCATCAGCCCCAGCATTTT
CASSLFGVHQPQHF
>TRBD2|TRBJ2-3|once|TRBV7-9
TGTGCCAGCAGCTTCGGAACCTGGACTAGCGGAGAATGGGATACGCAGTATTTT
CASSFGTWTSGEWDTQYF
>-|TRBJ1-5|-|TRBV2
TGTGCCAGCAGTGAAGCAGGCCGCCCCCAGCATTTT
CASSEAGRPQHF
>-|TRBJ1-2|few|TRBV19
TGTGCCAGTCGCCTGACTGCCAGGATCTATGGCTACACCTTC
CASRLTARIYGYTF
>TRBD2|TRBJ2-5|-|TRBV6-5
TGTGCCAGCCGGCTAGCGGGAGTCGAGACCCAGTACTTC
CASRLAGVETQYF
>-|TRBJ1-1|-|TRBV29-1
TGCAGCGTTGGGGCGGGGTGGGGGATGAACACTGAAGCTTTCTTT
CSVGAGWGMNTEAFF
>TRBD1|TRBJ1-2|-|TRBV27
TGTGCCAGCAGTAGAAAAGGTTCCACGACAGGGCCTTCGAGAGGATACACCTTC
CASSRKGSTTGPSRGYTF
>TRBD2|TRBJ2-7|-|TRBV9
TGTGCCAGCAGCCGTACTAGCGGGAGCTCCTACGAGCAGTACTTC
CASSRTSGSSYEQYF
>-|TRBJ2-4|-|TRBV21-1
TGTGCCAGCAGCAAAGAGTGTGGGGGCGACAATGCCAAAAACATTCAGTACTTC
CASSKECGGDNAKNIQYF
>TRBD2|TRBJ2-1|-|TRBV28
TGTGCCAGCAGTCCGGGACTAGCACTCGATGAGCAGTTCTTC
CASSPGLALDEQFF
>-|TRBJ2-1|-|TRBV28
TGTGCCAGCAGTTTACGGGAGTTTGAGCAGTTCTTC
CASSLREFEQFF
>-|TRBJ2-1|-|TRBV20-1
TGCAGTGCTAGGTACTTCAAAGAGCAGTTCTTC
CSARYFKEQFF
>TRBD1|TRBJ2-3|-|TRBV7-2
TGTGCCAGCAGCCCCAAGACAGGGTGGGATACGCAGTATTTT
CASSPKTGWDTQYF
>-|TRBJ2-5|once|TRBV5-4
TGTGCTCCCGAAGAGACCCAGTACTTC
CAPEETQYF